This TCR beta chain is drawn from a study of T cell clusters in autoimmune cytopenias. Tens of thousands of genome equivalents of blood DNA were amplified for TRB. Multiplex touch-down PCR amplified TRB using TRB-A and TRB-B pools in one tube. Each CDR3 protein gets one entry in TCRdb, which reprocessed the multiplex PCR reads and gives no DNA. The specimen's table records about 3,200 distinct CDR3 sequences. CDR1 is DFQATT and CDR2 is SNEGSKA in the germline V gene (reference sequence). The CDR3 runs 13 residues. Overall study findings and caveats: TRB repertoire shifts in secondary cytopenia and chronic lymphocytic leukemia mostly reflected lymphoma, not autoimmunity. No cluster-lack signature appeared between secondary cytopenia and chronic lymphocytic leukemia patients, apparently due to lymphoma masking. Clustering suggested that physiological T cell clusters were missing in primary autoimmune cytopenia patients. Active autoimmune hepatitis patients had roughly 3-fold fewer exclusive TRB clusters than healthy donors.

Notes on this clonotype: The antigen remains undetermined.

The receptor was isolated from a human donor with an autoimmune cytopenia or autoimmune hepatitis (not recorded which). The sample comprised peripheral blood. The V gene is TRBV20-1, the J gene TRBJ1-6; checking the TCRdb D call of TRBD1 is not possible without DNA. The CDR3 sequence: CSAEGGPNSPLHF.